This paragraph covers one T cell receptor beta chain sequence. Its antigen is not known. This entry is derived from a study of OX40 agonist ivuxolimab in advanced cancers. Study overall: Enrollees could have had prior anti-PD-1, anti-PD-L1 or anti-CTLA-4 therapy, which more than 30% had received. Notes on the study in general: Dose levels from 0.1 to 3.0 mg/kg saw CD4+ and CD8+ blood T cells expand clonally by week 6.

Sequenced by immunoSEQ multiplex PCR; TCRdb stores in-frame clones only, minus some. The data show some 66,000 clones, around 84% seen once. The CDR3 consists of 15 residues. The germline CDR1 and CDR2 sequences are SGHTA and FQGNSA. V gave up 1 base and J gave up 5 bases, with 14 bases separating them. The sequenced sample was CD4+ or CD8+ T cells sorted from blood, obtained in a trial of the OX40 agonist ivuxolimab. The rearrangement joins TRBV7-2 to TRBJ2-5; D is unclear. This TCR was sampled from an adult with an advanced solid tumor such as melanoma, head and neck, liver or kidney cancer. The CDR3 DNA sequence: TGTGCCAGCAGCTTAGGGTATGGATCCGGGGAGACCCAGTACTTC. Its translation: CASSLGYGSGETQYF.